Presented here are 20 T cell receptor beta chains from one specimen sequenced in a study of blood T cell repertoires in COVID-19 (dated by TCRdb to the early 2020s). Library generation was performed with the immunoSEQ multiplex PCR assay. As stored in TCRdb, this immuneACCESS dataset retains in-frame rearrangements with V and J assigned. A fraction of the clones does not appear; measured against another copy, unresolved V genes explain less than half of the discrepancy, and the remainder lacks a known reason. The sample table holds about 130,000 clones, of which around four fifths were seen once. Together, the top ten hold roughly 9.7% of the sample. Sequencing was performed on peripheral blood. These receptor sequences come from a middle-aged man with active or convalescent COVID-19.

This sequence joins TRBV24-1 and TRBJ2-3, with TRBD1 identical over 9 bases. Looked up from germline, CDR1 is KGHDR and CDR2 is SFDVKD. V lost 2 bases to trimming and J lost 4 bases; unmatched junction nucleotides: 6. The CDR3 length is 16 residues. The CDR3 DNA follows: TGTGCCACCAGTGATTCCTCCGGGACAGGGTCAGATACGCAGTATTTT. It encodes CATSDSSGTGSDTQYF.

The CDR3 sequence is CASSSGRGDSQHF. The CDR3 DNA reads as TGTGCCAGTAGTAGTGGGAGGGGAGATTCCCAGCATTTT. The genes are TRBV19 and TRBJ1-5; a possible D gene is TRBD1 (5 bases). The CDR3 runs to 13 residues. The germline V and J ends were trimmed by 4 bases and 11 bases, with 15 bases remaining between them. The germline V gene has CDR1 LNHDA and CDR2 SQIVND (reference sequence).

This clone occurred a few times. V and J are TRBV29-1 and TRBJ1-1, with a possible D match to TRBD1 (5 bases). Germline lookup yields CDR1 SQVTM and CDR2 ANQGSEA. The CDR3 covers 13 residues. V was trimmed by 7 bases and J by 0 bases, leaving 12 bases between them. DNA for the CDR3: TGCAGCGGTCGACAGCAGCTGAACACTGAAGCTTTCTTT. Protein: CSGRQQLNTEAFF.

The chain combines TRBV10-3 with TRBJ1-4; a possible D gene is TRBD1 (5 bases). The V and J ends lost 10 bases and 6 bases respectively, with 15 bases between them. The germline V gene has CDR1 ENHRY and CDR2 SYGVKD. The CDR3 spans 13 residues. CDR3: CATVGRVDEKLFF. The CDR3, as DNA: TGTGCCACGGTGGGCAGGGTAGATGAAAAACTGTTTTTT.

The rearrangement links TRBV2 to TRBJ1-2; 7 bases line up with TRBD1. Trimming removed 7 bases from V and 2 bases from J; junction bases left unmatched: 1. Germline V CDR1 and CDR2: SNHLY, FYNNEI. CDR3 length: 12 amino acids. The CDR3 loop reads CASKGGNYGYTF. DNA for the CDR3: TGTGCCAGCAAAGGGGGCAACTATGGCTACACCTTC.

Regarding this clone: This specimen includes other DNA sequences encoding the same CDR3. The chain links TRBV6-5 to TRBJ1-5, with D unresolved. This CDR3 region has 15 residues. Germline V gene data show CDR1 as MNHEY and CDR2 as SVGAGI. V gave up 0 bases and J gave up 2 bases, with 8 bases separating them. The CDR3 nucleotides are TGTGCCAGCAGTTACTCGAAAACGGGCAATCAGCCCCAGCATTTT. Its translation is CASSYSKTGNQPQHF.

The genes are TRBV5-4 and TRBJ2-3, with 11 bases lining up with TRBD2. V trimming: 3 bases; J trimming: 5 bases; junction bases outside the gene matches: 5. The CDR3 extends over 15 amino acids. Germline V CDR1 and CDR2: SGHNT, YYREEE (reference sequence). The CDR3 DNA is TGTGCCAGCAGCTACTCCGGGACTAGCGGAGATACGCAGTATTTT. This gives the protein CASSYSGTSGDTQYF.

The chain recombines TRBV4-2 with TRBJ2-2, with 10 bases lining up with TRBD2. CDR1 is LGHNA and CDR2 is YNFKEQ in the germline V gene. The CDR3 consists of 16 residues. J gave up 6 bases and V 4 bases, and 8 bases lay outside the gene matches. The CDR3 spells CASSRRLAGEAGELFF. CDR3 in DNA: TGTGCCAGCAGCCGGCGTCTAGCGGGGGAGGCCGGGGAGCTGTTTTTT.

The rearrangement uses TRBV5-1 and TRBJ1-3; no reliable D call. V was pared by 3 bases and J by 0 bases, with 10 bases between. Germline assignment: CDR1 SGHRS and CDR2 YFSETQ. CDR3 length equals 15 residues. This chain's CDR3 is CASSSDISSGNTIYF. The CDR3 DNA is TGCGCCAGCAGCTCTGACATCAGCTCTGGAAACACCATATATTTT.

This clone was picked up one time. The chain joins TRBV11-2 to TRBJ2-1; D is possibly TRBD2 (7 bases). The CDR3 has 16 amino acids. Trimming pared 5 bases from V and 6 bases from J, leaving 20 bases between. Germline V lookup: CDR1 SGHAT, CDR2 FQNNGV. CDR3 sequence reads: CASSRRGGGEFNEQFF. The CDR3 bases are TGTGCCAGCAGCCGGAGAGGGGGGGGAGAGTTCAATGAGCAGTTCTTC.

The chain is built from TRBV9 and TRBJ1-2; TRBD1 matches at 7 bases. The V gene's germline CDR1 is SGDLS and CDR2 YYNGEE. The V and J ends lost 4 bases and 5 bases, in that order; junction bases with no gene match: 8. This CDR3 is built from 14 residues. DNA of the CDR3: TGTGCCAGCAGCCCGGATGGACAGGTTTATGGCTACACCTTC. It specifies CASSPDGQVYGYTF.

The rearrangement uses TRBV3-1 (or the pseudogene TRBV3-2) and TRBJ1-2; D gene unclear. The CDR3 consists of 12 residues. The V end lost 1 base, the J end lost 9 bases, and 9 bases lay between the germline ends. Germline V lookup: CDR1 LGHDT, CDR2 YNNKEL (reference sequence). This CDR3 reads CASSQASESYTF. Here the CDR3 DNA reads TGTGCCAGCAGCCAAGCCTCCGAGAGCTACACCTTC.

The chain combines TRBV6-2 or TRBV6-3 with TRBJ2-5; 9 bases map to TRBD2. In germline, CDR1 is MNHEY, CDR2 SVGEGT. J was trimmed by 3 bases and V by 6 bases; bases with no gene match: 8. The CDR3 spans 15 residues. CDR3 DNA sequence: TGTGCCAGCAGACCTACAAGCGGGGGGAAAGAGACCCAGTACTTC. Its translation is CASRPTSGGKETQYF.

The V and J genes are TRBV7-2 and TRBJ2-5; 7 positions agree with TRBD1. This CDR3 region has 16 residues. V dropped 4 bases and J dropped 2; count of bases not matched to a gene: 10. Germline CDR1 reads SGHTA; CDR2 reads FQGNSA. Here the CDR3 reads CASSSTGTVLQETQYF. The CDR3 region has the DNA TGTGCCAGCAGCTCGACTGGGACAGTCCTACAAGAGACCCAGTACTTC.

This chain links TRBV6-1 with TRBJ1-1; unclear D gene. Germline V CDR1 and CDR2: MNHNS, SASEGT. The CDR3 has 14 amino acids. V was shortened by 3 bases and J by 9 bases, with 17 bases between the two germline ends. In DNA form, the CDR3 reads TGTGCCAGCAGTGAGTACAGCATTGATTTTAAAGCTTTCTTT. As protein: CASSEYSIDFKAFF.

This clone was seen at least ten times. The genes are TRBV11-2 and TRBJ2-7, with 10 bases fitting TRBD1. Germline assignment: CDR1 SGHAT and CDR2 FQNNGV. Trimming at V came to 3 bases and at J to 2 bases, leaving 4 bases not matched to a gene. The CDR3 extends over 15 amino acids. CDR3: CASSFGQGETYEQYF. CDR3 bases: TGTGCCAGCAGCTTCGGACAGGGGGAGACCTACGAGCAGTACTTC. Based on the CDR3 plus reference TRBV11-2 and TRBJ2-7, the full variable domain is EAGVAQSPRYKIIEKRQSVAFWCNPISGHATLYWYQQILGQGPKLLIQFQNNGVVDDSQLPKDRFSAERLKGVDSTLKIQPAKLEDSAVYLCASSFGQGETYEQYFGPGTRLTVT.

The chain links TRBV5-6 to TRBJ2-3; weak D call: TRBD1 (6 bases). The V end lost 4 bases, the J end lost 3 bases, and 9 bases lay between the germline ends. Germline V gene sequence: CDR1 SGHDT, CDR2 YYEEEE. The CDR3 has 13 amino acids. The CDR3 bases are TGTGCCAGCAGCCGGCAGGGGACAGATACGCAGTATTTT. It translates to CASSRQGTDTQYF.

This chain uses TRBV19 with TRBJ1-2; weak D call: TRBD1 (6 bases). Trimming pared 5 bases from V and 6 bases from J, leaving 19 bases between. The CDR3 is 15 amino acids. Germline CDR1 LNHDA, CDR2 SQIVND (reference sequence). DNA for the CDR3: TGTGCCAGTAGTCTCATGAAACAGGGACCTCATGGCTACACCTTC. This encodes CASSLMKQGPHGYTF.

V usage is TRBV10-1 and J usage is TRBJ2-1, with TRBD2 matching 11 bases. The CDR3 is made up of 17 amino acids. V lost 0 bases to trimming and J lost 7 bases; unmatched junction nucleotides: 8. The germline CDR1 and CDR2 sequences are WNHNN and SYGVQD (reference sequence). CDR3 coding DNA: TGCGCCAGCAGTGAGTCGCATTCACTAGCGGGGGAAAATGAGCAGTTCTTC. It specifies CASSESHSLAGENEQFF.

The gene calls are TRBV4-3 and TRBJ2-2, with D tentatively TRBD2 (5 bases). This CDR3 is built from 14 residues. Germline CDR1 and CDR2: LGHNA and YSLEER. Trimming removed 0 bases from V and 6 bases from J, with 8 bases in between. CDR3 bases: TGCGCCAGCAGCCAAGATCACGGGGCCGGGGAGCTGTTTTTT. Its protein product is CASSQDHGAGELFF.